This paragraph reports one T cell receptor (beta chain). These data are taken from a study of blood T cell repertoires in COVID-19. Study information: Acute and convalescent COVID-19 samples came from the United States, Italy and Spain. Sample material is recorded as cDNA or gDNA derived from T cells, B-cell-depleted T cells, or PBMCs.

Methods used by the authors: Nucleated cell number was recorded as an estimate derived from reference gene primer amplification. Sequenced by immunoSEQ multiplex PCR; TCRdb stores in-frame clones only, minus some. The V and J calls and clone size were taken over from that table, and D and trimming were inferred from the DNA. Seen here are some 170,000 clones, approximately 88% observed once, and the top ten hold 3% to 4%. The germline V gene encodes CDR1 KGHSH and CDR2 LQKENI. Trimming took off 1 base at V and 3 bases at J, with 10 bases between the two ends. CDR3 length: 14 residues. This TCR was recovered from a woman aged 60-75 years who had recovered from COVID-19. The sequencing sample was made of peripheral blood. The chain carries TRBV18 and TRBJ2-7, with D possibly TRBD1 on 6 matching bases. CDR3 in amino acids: CASSPQNRDYEQYF. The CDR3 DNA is TGTGCCAGCTCACCACAAAACAGGGACTACGAGCAGTACTTC.